This TCR beta chain was documented in a study of blood T cell repertoires in COVID-19. On the study more broadly: Sample material is recorded as cDNA or gDNA derived from T cells, B-cell-depleted T cells, or PBMCs.

TCRdb's table, derived via immunoSEQ multiplex PCR, lists solely in-frame clones and lacks some. The sample includes 32,000 or so clones, roughly 86% of them seen just once. This CDR3 is built from 16 residues. V was pared by 3 bases and J by 7 bases, with 19 bases between. Germline CDR1 is SNHLY and CDR2 is FYNNEI. Sequenced sample: peripheral blood. The chain recombines TRBV2 with TRBJ2-1; possibly TRBD2 for D (6 bases). This sequence was found in a man in his sixties or seventies with acute or convalescent COVID-19. The CDR3 loop is CASSELAATIGNEQFF. In DNA, the CDR3 is TGTGCCAGCAGTGAGTTAGCGGCCACCATAGGTAATGAGCAGTTCTTC. Filled out from reference TRBV2 and TRBJ2-1, the complete variable domain reads EPEVTQTPSHQVTQMGQEVILRCVPISNHLYFYWYRQILGQKVEFLVSFYNNEISEKSEIFDDQFSVERPDGSNFTLKIRSTKLEDSAMYFCASSELAATIGNEQFFGPGTRLTVL.